These 12 T cell receptor beta chains came from one sample sequenced in a study of tumor-infiltrating lymphocytes in localized non-small cell lung cancer. The protocol was immunoSEQ multiplex PCR, while the TCRdb copy is restricted to in-frame clones and leaves out a portion. The sample consists of over 10,000 clones, 80% to 90% of them appearing once. Sequenced sample: uninvolved lung tissue not adjacent to the tumor. Receptor source: a human donor with non-small cell lung cancer.

This clone was counted a single time. The V gene is TRBV10-2, the J gene TRBJ2-1; 7 bases map to TRBD1. Germline loops: CDR1 WSHSY, CDR2 SAAADI. The CDR3 is 15 amino acids. Germline trimming cut 8 bases from V and 1 base from J; bases unmatched to any gene: 8. CDR3 bases: TGCGCCAGCTCAAAACAGGGGTCATCCTACAATGAGCAGTTCTTC. Translation: CASSKQGSSYNEQFF.

The V and J genes are TRBV19 and TRBJ2-3; D gene ambiguous. The CDR3 has 13 residues. Germline-derived CDR1 and CDR2 are LNHDA and SQIVND (reference sequence). V lost 7 bases to trimming and J lost 2 bases, with 10 bases between them. CDR3 bases: TGTGCCAGTAAGTCACGAACCACAGATACGCAGTATTTT. Amino acid sequence: CASKSRTTDTQYF.

The CDR3 spells CAWSPITGEETQYF. CDR3 DNA sequence: TGTGCCTGGAGTCCCATTACAGGGGAAGAGACCCAGTACTTC. V gene TRBV30 combines with J gene TRBJ2-5, with TRBD1 identical over 7 bases. The junction had 6 bases not matched to a gene; V was cut back by 2 bases and J by 3 bases. The CDR3 runs to 14 residues. The germline V gene has CDR1 GTSNPN and CDR2 SVGIG (reference sequence).

J is TRBJ2-5 and V is TRBV5-5; no reliable D call. Trimming left V 5 bases short and J 7 bases short, with 21 bases between. The germline gives CDR1 SGHKS, CDR2 YYEKEE (reference sequence). This CDR3 is 15 amino acids long. CDR3 DNA: TGTGCCAGCAGTTTTGACCGCGATACACGAATGACCCAGTACTTC. Amino acid sequence: CASSFDRDTRMTQYF.

The J gene is TRBJ2-7, the V gene TRBV7-9; 7 bases are shared with TRBD1. The trim removed 5 bases at V and 3 bases at J, leaving 1 base unmatched. Germline loops: CDR1 SEHNR, CDR2 FQNEAQ (reference sequence). There are 12 residues in the CDR3. The CDR3 loop reads CASSGTDYEQYF. CDR3 bases: TGTGCCAGCAGCGGGACAGACTACGAGCAGTACTTC.

This chain connects TRBV28 to TRBJ1-2; no clear D gene. Germline CDR1 and CDR2: MDHEN and SYDVKM. V was trimmed by 3 bases and J by 6 bases, leaving 8 bases between them. CDR3 length equals 12 residues. The CDR3 sequence is CASSLLDHGYTF. DNA of the CDR3: TGTGCCAGCAGTTTGCTTGATCATGGCTACACCTTC.

This chain connects TRBV10-2 to TRBJ1-1; D remains ambiguous. The CDR3 has 15 residues. V lost 1 base, J lost 0 bases, and 9 bases lay in between. Germline V gene sequence: CDR1 WSHSY, CDR2 SAAADI. The CDR3 is CASSEYTGMNTEAFF. CDR3 in DNA: TGCGCCAGCAGTGAGTACACGGGGATGAACACTGAAGCTTTCTTT.

The chain has TRBV7-2 and TRBJ1-1; no reliable D call. CDR3 length: 13 residues. The germline V gene has CDR1 SGHTA and CDR2 FQGNSA. V lost 5 bases, J lost 0 bases, and 7 bases lay in between. The CDR3 DNA reads as TGTGCCAGCAGCCCTTATCTGAACACTGAAGCTTTCTTT. This gives the protein CASSPYLNTEAFF.

This rearrangement joins TRBV11-2 to TRBJ1-6; 11 bases are shared with TRBD1. Germline values: CDR1 SGHAT, CDR2 FQNNGV. After removal of 5 bases from V and 7 bases from J, the junction contained 7 bases not matched to a gene. The CDR3 runs 16 residues. In DNA form, the CDR3 reads TGTGCCAGCAGCGAAAGGGACAGGGGGTCGAATTCACCCCTCCACTTT. It is translated as CASSERDRGSNSPLHF.

As DNA, the CDR3 is TGTGCCAGCAGTTCGGGACTAGCGGGCACAGATACGCAGTATTTT. Its translation: CASSSGLAGTDTQYF. The chain links TRBV6-5 to TRBJ2-3, with 11 bases that match TRBD2. Germline CDR1 reads MNHEY; CDR2 reads SVGAGI. This CDR3 comprises 15 residues. Trimming at V came to 4 bases and at J to 1 base, leaving 1 base not matched to a gene.

The chain combines TRBV28 with TRBJ1-1; D uncertain. The germline CDR1 and CDR2 sequences are MDHEN and SYDVKM. V gave up 11 bases and J gave up 2 bases, with 12 bases separating them. The CDR3 consists of 12 residues. The CDR3 here is CAVGSINTEAFF. The CDR3 DNA reads as TGTGCCGTTGGCTCAATAAACACTGAAGCTTTCTTT.

The genes are TRBV7-3 and TRBJ1-2; TRBD1 aligns across 9 bases. Germline trimming cut 0 bases from V and 10 bases from J; bases unmatched to any gene: 9. The CDR3 is made up of 15 amino acids. Germline V gene lookup returns CDR1 SGHTA and CDR2 FQGTGA. The CDR3 here is CASSLTPGQGDSYTF. DNA for the CDR3: TGTGCCAGCAGCTTAACGCCGGGACAGGGTGATTCCTACACCTTC.